This T cell receptor beta chain was sequenced during a study of cytomegalovirus exposure and HLA in healthy donors (dated 2017 in TCRdb). Background on the whole study: According to an earlier analysis of around 600 of the donors, about 179 million T cells yielded 90 million to 130 million unique TCR beta sequences and more than 250 Gb of sequence data. A separate validation cohort of roughly 120 different subjects was used in addition to the approximately 700-subject first cohort. Of the roughly 390 genotyped donors, approximately 81% were placed in the genetic ancestry cluster associated with self-reported Caucasian donors. Class I and class II HLA loci were covered by the typing at four-digit resolution. Every discovery cohort repertoire had been produced on one sequencing platform. Among some 410 genotyped donors of the cohort, an average of approximately 220,000 unique TCR beta nucleotide sequences was sequenced per donor, of which 15% to 20% were non-productive. A later genetic analysis took genome-wide SNP genotypes for about 65% of the 666 donors and used that subset as a discovery cohort. Alongside the repertoire data, information on donor age, sex, ethnicity and CMV serostatus was compiled. To predict cytomegalovirus infection status, the study brought together high-throughput TCR immunosequencing, statistical association of individual TCRs with disease status, and machine learning. The study aimed to test whether signatures of past pathogen exposure could be identified by cataloging public T cell receptors. In an earlier analysis of more than 550 of the donors, high-throughput TCR beta sequencing was used to judge whether each TCR beta V gene segment behaved as functional or pseudogenic. A later analysis re-examined previously published TCR beta repertoires from just over 650 donors and added high-resolution HLA genotyping to investigate patterns of TCR occurrence. In the later analysis, no new phenotypic data were used to find candidate immune exposures; instead, reliance was placed on TCR beta sequences and their occurrence across donors. The study profiled the T cell repertoires of hundreds of subjects by immunosequencing and related them to cytomegalovirus serostatus. A handful of DR-DQ haplotypes were handled as single units for association and clustering because linkage in the cohort was strong. The number of donors typed differed by locus, with roughly 629-640 for A, B, C, DRB1 and DQB1, 522 for DQA1, about 610 for DPA1, and 400 to 490 for DPB1. An early release that covered about 600 HLA-typed donors contained around 300 gigabases of sequencing data and 85 million to 100 million unique TCR sequences.

Beyond this particular receptor, the publication reports: Most TCR sequences were seen in very few donors, while some public TCRs were found in many individuals. In the study, 150 to 200 TCR beta chains were listed as associated with cytomegalovirus. In vitro tests confirmed that a few of the cytomegalovirus-associated TCR beta chains recognize cytomegalovirus antigens. Roughly uniform sequencing depth across donors was assumed in presence/absence analyses, although this assumption may not hold. According to a later analysis, most CMV-associated TCR beta chains appeared to be HLA-restricted, and the HLA associations seemed to be driven largely by CMV exposure. In both the original and validation cohorts, the classifier was reported to diagnose cytomegalovirus status with high specificity and sensitivity. The sequencing pipeline was judged likely to have produced a cluster of highly shared sequence variants as a technical artifact. A later analysis reported that several top co-occurrence clusters appeared linked to parvovirus B19, influenza, CMV and Epstein-Barr virus. CMV serostatus was the only immune exposure information available for the cohort. Compared with the 666-donor mean, donors in an Asian-associated ancestry cluster had fewer N-insertions in productive TCRs, according to a later genetic analysis. Correlated functional status among segregating V segments might be attributable to linkage disequilibrium, but an unknown experimental factor could not be ruled out. Some IMGT-functional V segments, including TRBV6-2 and TRBV6-3, could not be distinguished by the 87-base-pair reads and were therefore excluded. Strong co-occurrence of HLA alleles, especially DR and DQ, made assigning TCR associations to individual alleles difficult. Broadly in line with IMGT annotations, most TCR beta V segments showed up in productive rearrangements about 90% or about 30% of the time in an earlier analysis of roughly 590 of the donors. A later analysis associated 16,951 TCR beta sequences with specific HLA alleles at a false discovery rate of 0.05. Compared with equally common non-associated chains, HLA-associated TCR beta chains in a later analysis were more clonally expanded and had lower generation probabilities. The cohort was sequenced for TCR beta chains only, and without alpha or paired-chain data the features that could be detected were limited. Because counts were too low, some 16 rarely observed V segments, including chromosome 9 orphons, were excluded from the earlier analysis of under 650 of the donors. In a later analysis, TCR association rates were found to vary across HLA loci, with the most associated TCRs seen for DRB1 alleles and the fewest for HLA-C alleles. It was suggested by the authors that the approach could potentially be generalized to other disease states and immunological phenotypes. A further reported finding was that TCR beta sequences accurately predicted the HLA-A and HLA-B alleles for most subjects in the first cohort. Because some donors lacked HLA typing at each locus, the association tests relied only on the typed subset. In a later genetic analysis, a missense DCLRE1C variant was associated with V-gene and J-gene trimming of TCR beta chains, and the association was replicated in an independent cohort.

To note about this clone: Which antigen it targets is not known. The sample holds no much larger clone one base away, and base qualities are not on file.

The CDR1 and CDR2 encoded by the germline V gene are SGHAT and FQNNGV. The CDR3 numbers 15 residues from cysteine through phenylalanine. Kept here is only the CDR3 DNA, which spans 45 bases and is read in frame from base 1. Relative to germline, V is missing 2 bases and J is missing 8 bases, with 5 bases of the junction outside any gene match. The cohort consisted of 600 or so healthy bone marrow donors. At the time of sampling, all cohort members were nominally healthy, though unrecorded immune exposures were likely present. The donor was CMV seropositive and belonged to the group of 270 or so seropositive cohort members. Every donor gave a peripheral blood sample, and the peripheral blood mononuclear cells from that sample were used for TCR beta sequencing. The Qiagen DNeasy Blood Extraction Kit was used to extract genomic DNA from the blood cell samples. The library was built by means of the immunoSEQ multiplex PCR assay. The multiplex PCR relied on a mix of 60 forward primers for TCR Vbeta segments and 13 reverse primers for TCR Jbeta segments. The CDR3 region of rearranged TCR beta genes was amplified from genomic DNA by a multiplex PCR assay. On the Illumina HiSeq System, the amplified TCR beta libraries were sequenced as 87-base-pair reads. The paper's data handling went like this. Across the 500 to 850 repertoires, a later analysis counted roughly 77 million unique TCR beta chains, around 11 million of which were shared by at least two donors. A nearest-neighbor algorithm error-corrected the raw reads and collapsed the reads into unique sequences, merging closely related sequences to remove PCR and sequencing errors. V, D and J gene segments were assigned by aligning CDR3 sequences to IMGT reference sequences. For a sequence to be retained, a match of at least six nucleotides to both a V gene segment and a J gene segment was required. A rearrangement counted as productive if the CDR3 had no stop codons and remained in frame with V and J, and every other rearrangement counted as non-productive. CDR3 was defined by IMGT convention, running from the second conserved V-encoded cysteine to the conserved J-encoded phenylalanine. The earlier analysis of a few hundred of the donors excluded sequences that lacked an unambiguous match to a single V gene segment. An earlier analysis of a few hundred of the donors called V segments functional above 56.7% productive rearrangements and segregating when the between-donor standard deviation exceeded 5%. A statistical classification framework was developed to diagnose cytomegalovirus status using the catalog of TCR beta chain sequences. In a later analysis, TCR nucleotide sequences were compared against IMGT/GENE-DB human TR gene sequences so that V and J genes could be assigned. A later analysis assigned CDR3 sequences and most-parsimonious VDJ recombination scenarios with the TCRdist pipeline. A later analysis defined each TCR beta chain by its CDR3 amino acid sequence plus V-gene family, and excluded reads lacking a unique V-gene family. As a way to deal with suspected cross-contamination and a sequencing artifact, a later analysis dropped roughly 620 nucleotide sequences that were highly shared and had low generation probability. A later analysis calculated a clonal expansion index for each public chain from normalized within-repertoire ranks of inferred template counts. In a later analysis, generation probabilities were computed with a VDJ recombination model fitted to out-of-frame rearrangements, and the resulting probabilities were checked against IGoR. In a later analysis, TCR-TCR, TCR-HLA and TCR-CMV co-occurrence was scored with hypergeometric tests, and a repertoire-size bias correction was applied to TCR pairs. False discovery rates were estimated in a later analysis by permuting HLA or CMV assignments 20 times. In a later analysis, co-occurring TCRs were grouped using DBSCAN, with TCRdist sequence similarity added in when clustering inside HLA-allele-positive subsets. Repertoires with fewer than 30,000 or more than 120,000 public chains, plus five repertoires with anomalous nucleotide sharing, were excluded from co-occurrence clustering. TCRdb took this table from immuneACCESS and kept in-frame rearrangements with V and J called. Such tables lack part of the clones; where checked against another copy, unresolved V genes explain under half of the gap, and the rest is unexplained. That table supplies the V and J calls and clone size; D and trimming were determined from the DNA. Here the sample has around 110,000 clones; around three quarters occur a single time. The biggest ten clones account for 4% to 5.5% of the sample.

The receptor's source is a man aged 30 to 45 in good health and CMV-seropositive. This receptor chain uses TRBV11-2 and TRBJ2-3; the junction holds 12 bases that match TRBD2. Material: PBMCs. The CDR3: CASSLSLAGGRTQYF. The bases are TGTGCCAGCAGCTTAAGCCTAGCGGGGGGGCGTACGCAGTATTTT.